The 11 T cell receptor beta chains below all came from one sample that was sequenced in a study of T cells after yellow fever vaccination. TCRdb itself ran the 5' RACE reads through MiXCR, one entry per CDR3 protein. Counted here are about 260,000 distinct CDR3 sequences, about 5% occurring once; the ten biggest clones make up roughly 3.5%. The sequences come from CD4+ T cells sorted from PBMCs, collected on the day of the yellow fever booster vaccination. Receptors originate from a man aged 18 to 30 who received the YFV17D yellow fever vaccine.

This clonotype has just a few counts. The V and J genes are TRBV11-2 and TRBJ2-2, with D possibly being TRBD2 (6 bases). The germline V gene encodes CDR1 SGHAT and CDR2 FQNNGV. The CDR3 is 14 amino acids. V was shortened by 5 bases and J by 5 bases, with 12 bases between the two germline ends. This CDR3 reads CASSRLARTGELFF. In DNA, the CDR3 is TGTGCCAGCAGCCGGCTAGCGAGGACCGGGGAGCTGTTTTTT. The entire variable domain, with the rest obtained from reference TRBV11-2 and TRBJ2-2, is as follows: EAGVAQSPRYKIIEKRQSVAFWCNPISGHATLYWYQQILGQGPKLLIQFQNNGVVDDSQLPKDRFSAERLKGVDSTLKIQPAKLEDSAVYLCASSRLARTGELFFGEGSRLTVL.

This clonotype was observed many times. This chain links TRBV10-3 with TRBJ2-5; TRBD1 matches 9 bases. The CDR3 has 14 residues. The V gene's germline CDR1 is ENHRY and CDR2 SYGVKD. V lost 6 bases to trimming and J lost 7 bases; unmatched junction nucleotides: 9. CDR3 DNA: TGTGCCATCAGCCCGGACAGGGGATGGGGGACCCAGTACTTC. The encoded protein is CAISPDRGWGTQYF.

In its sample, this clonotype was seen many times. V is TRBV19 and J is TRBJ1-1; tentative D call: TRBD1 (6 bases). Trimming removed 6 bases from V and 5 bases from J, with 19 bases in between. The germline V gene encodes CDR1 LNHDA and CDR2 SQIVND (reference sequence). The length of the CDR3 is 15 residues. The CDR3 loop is CASSNRRDTATEAFF. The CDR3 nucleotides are TGTGCCAGTAGCAATCGCCGGGACACCGCTACTGAAGCTTTCTTT. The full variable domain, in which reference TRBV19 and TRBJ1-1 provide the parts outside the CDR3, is DGGITQSPKYLFRKEGQNVTLSCEQNLNHDAMYWYRQDPGQGLRLIYYSQIVNDFQKGDIAEGYSVSREKKESFPLTVTSAQKNPTAFYLCASSNRRDTATEAFFGQGTRLTVV.

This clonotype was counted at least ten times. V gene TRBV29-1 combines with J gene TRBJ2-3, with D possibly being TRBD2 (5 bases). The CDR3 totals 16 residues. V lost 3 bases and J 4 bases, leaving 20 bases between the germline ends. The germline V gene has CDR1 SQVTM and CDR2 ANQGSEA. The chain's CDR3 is CSVEGWLSSIPDTQYF. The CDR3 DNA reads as TGCAGCGTTGAGGGATGGTTATCTAGCATCCCAGATACGCAGTATTTT.

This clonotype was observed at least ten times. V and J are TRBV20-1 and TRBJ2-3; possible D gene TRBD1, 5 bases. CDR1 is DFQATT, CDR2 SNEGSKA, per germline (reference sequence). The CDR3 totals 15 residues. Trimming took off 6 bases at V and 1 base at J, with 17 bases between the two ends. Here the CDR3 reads CSATRLGVGTDTQYF. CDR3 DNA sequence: TGCAGTGCGACCCGTTTAGGGGTTGGCACAGATACGCAGTATTTT.

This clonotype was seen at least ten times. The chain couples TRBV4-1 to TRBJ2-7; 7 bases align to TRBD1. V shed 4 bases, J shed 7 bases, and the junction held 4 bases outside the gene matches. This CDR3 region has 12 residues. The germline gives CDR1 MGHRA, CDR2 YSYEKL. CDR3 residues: CASSLQGREQYF. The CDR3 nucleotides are TGCGCCAGCAGCCTACAGGGGCGGGAGCAGTACTTC.

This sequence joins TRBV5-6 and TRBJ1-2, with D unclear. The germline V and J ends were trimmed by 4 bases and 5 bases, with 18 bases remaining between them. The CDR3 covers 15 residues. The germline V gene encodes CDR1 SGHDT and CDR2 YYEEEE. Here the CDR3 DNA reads TGTGCCAGCAGCCCTAGTTTGGGTAAAGAATATGGCTACACCTTC. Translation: CASSPSLGKEYGYTF.

The CDR3 region is CASSLTQAESYGYTF. The CDR3 DNA follows: TGTGCCAGCAGCTTGACCCAGGCAGAAAGCTATGGCTACACCTTC. The rearrangement links TRBV5-5 to TRBJ1-2; no clear D gene. This CDR3 has 15 residues. CDR1 is SGHKS, CDR2 YYEKEE, per germline (reference sequence). The ends were cut back, 1 base at V and 4 bases at J, with 14 bases in the middle.

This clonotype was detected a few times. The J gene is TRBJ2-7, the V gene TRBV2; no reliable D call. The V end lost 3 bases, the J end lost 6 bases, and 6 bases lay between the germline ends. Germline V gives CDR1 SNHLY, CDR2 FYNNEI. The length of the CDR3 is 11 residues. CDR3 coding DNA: TGTGCCAGCAGTGAGGACCGCGAGCAGTACGTC. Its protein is CASSEDREQYV.

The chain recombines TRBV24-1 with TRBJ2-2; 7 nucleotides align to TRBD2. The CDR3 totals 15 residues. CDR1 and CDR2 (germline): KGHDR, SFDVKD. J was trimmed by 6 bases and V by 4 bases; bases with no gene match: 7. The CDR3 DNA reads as TGTGCCACCAGTGACTCCAGCGGGGTCGCCGGGGAGCTGTTTTTT. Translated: CATSDSSGVAGELFF.

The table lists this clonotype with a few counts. CDR3 sequence (DNA): TGTGCCAGCTCACCGGCACAGGGCTCTGGAAACACCATATATTTT. The encoded protein is CASSPAQGSGNTIYF. The chain couples TRBV18 to TRBJ1-3; TRBD1 might be the D (6 bases). Germline values: CDR1 KGHSH, CDR2 LQKENI. V lost 3 bases and J lost 0, with 9 bases in between. This CDR3 comprises 15 residues. Supplemented by reference TRBV18 and TRBJ1-3, the full variable domain reads NAGVMQNPRHLVRRRGQEARLRCSPMKGHSHVYWYRQLPEEGLKFMVYLQKENIIDESGMPKERFSAEFPKEGPSILRIQQVVRGDSAAYFCASSPAQGSGNTIYFGEGSWLTVV.